This TCR beta chain was retrieved from a study of technical replicates of blood from a few donors. The CDR3 is 15 residues long. Trimming removed 3 bases at V and 1 base at J, with 11 bases between. CDR1 WSHSY and CDR2 SAAADI come from the germline V gene. This clone was recorded once. Generated by immunoSEQ multiplex PCR, the TCRdb table keeps only in-frame clones and is missing some. The sample includes more than 65,000 clones, 97% of them seen just once. Sequences were obtained from T cells isolated from PBMCs. The receptor was derived from a human donor in good health. J is TRBJ2-3 and V is TRBV10-2; weak D call: TRBD2 (5 bases). The CDR3 spells CASSDGLPRTDTQYF. The CDR3 nucleotides are TGCGCCAGCAGTGACGGACTTCCCCGCACAGATACGCAGTATTTT.